This T cell receptor beta chain was profiled in a study of cytomegalovirus exposure and HLA in healthy donors. In the study overall: Of roughly 360 genotyped donors, about 81% grouped in the Caucasian-associated ancestry cluster. Regarding the study as a whole: Upon later analysis, TCR association rates were observed to vary by HLA locus, being highest for DRB1 and lowest for HLA-C. The majority of TCR sequences were rare, yet some public TCRs appeared in many donors. The classifier, whose performance was assessed in both the original and validation cohorts, reportedly diagnosed cytomegalovirus status with high specificity and sensitivity.

PCR involved 60 Vbeta and 13 Jbeta primers. Profiled with immunoSEQ multiplex PCR; TCRdb holds only in-frame clones, not every one. The data hold about 130,000 clones, with 80% observed a single time. In the case of this clone: Antigen: not known.

This TCR was sampled from a man aged 30-40 years in good health and CMV-seronegative. Sequenced input: PBMCs.

The DNA for the CDR3 is TGCGCCAGCAGCTTGTATGGCGGGAGCAACCAAGAGACCCAGTACTTC. Translating gives CASSLYGGSNQETQYF. The gene calls are TRBV5-1 and TRBJ2-5, with TRBD2 matching 7 bases. The CDR3 spans 16 residues. Germline CDR1 SGHRS, CDR2 YFSETQ. V lost 1 base, J lost 0 bases, and 6 bases stayed unmatched. The variable domain in full, completed from reference TRBV5-1 and TRBJ2-5, reads KAGVTQTPRYLIKTRGQQVTLSCSPISGHRSVSWYQQTPGQGLQFLFEYFSETQRNKGNFPGRFSGRQFSNSRSEMNVSTLELGDSALYLCASSLYGGSNQETQYFGPGTRLLVL.